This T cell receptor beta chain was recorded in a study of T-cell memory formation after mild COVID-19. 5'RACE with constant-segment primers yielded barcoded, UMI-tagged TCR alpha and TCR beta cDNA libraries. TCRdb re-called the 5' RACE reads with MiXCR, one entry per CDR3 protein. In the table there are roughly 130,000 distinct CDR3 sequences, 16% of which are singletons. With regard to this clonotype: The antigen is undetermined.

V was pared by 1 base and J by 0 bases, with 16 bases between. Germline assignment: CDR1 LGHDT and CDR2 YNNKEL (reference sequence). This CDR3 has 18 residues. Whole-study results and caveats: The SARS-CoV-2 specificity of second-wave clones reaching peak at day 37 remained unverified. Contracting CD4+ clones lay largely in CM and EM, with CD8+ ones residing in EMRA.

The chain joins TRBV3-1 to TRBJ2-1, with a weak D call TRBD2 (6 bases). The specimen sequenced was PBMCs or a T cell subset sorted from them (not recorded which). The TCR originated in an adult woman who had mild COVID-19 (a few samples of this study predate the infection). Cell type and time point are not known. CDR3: CASSQVGGDHNSYNEQFF. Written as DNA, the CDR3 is TGTGCCAGCAGCCAAGTGGGCGGGGACCACAACTCCTACAATGAGCAGTTCTTC.